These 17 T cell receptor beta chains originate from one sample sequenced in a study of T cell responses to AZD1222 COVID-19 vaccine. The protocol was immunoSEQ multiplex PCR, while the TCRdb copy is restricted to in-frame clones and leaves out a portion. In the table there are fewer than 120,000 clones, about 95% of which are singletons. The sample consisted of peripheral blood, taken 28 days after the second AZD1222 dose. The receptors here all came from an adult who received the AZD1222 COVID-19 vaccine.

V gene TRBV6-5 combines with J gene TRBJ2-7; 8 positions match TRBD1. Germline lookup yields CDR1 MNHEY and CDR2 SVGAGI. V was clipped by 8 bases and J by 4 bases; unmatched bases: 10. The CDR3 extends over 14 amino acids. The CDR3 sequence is CASLTGQADYEQYF. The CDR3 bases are TGTGCCAGCTTGACGGGACAGGCGGATTACGAGCAGTACTTC.

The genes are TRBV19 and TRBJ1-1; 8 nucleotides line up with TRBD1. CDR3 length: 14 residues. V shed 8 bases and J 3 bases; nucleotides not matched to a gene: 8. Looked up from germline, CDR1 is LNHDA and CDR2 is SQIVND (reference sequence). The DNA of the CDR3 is TGTGCCAGTGACCCAGGGGGCGTTTACACTGAAGCTTTCTTT. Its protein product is CASDPGGVYTEAFF.

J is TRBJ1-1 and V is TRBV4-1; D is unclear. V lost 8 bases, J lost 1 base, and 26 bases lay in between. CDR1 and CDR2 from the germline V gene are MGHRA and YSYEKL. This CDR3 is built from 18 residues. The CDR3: CASGNFLERRRQNTEAFF. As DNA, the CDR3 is TGCGCCAGCGGAAACTTCTTGGAGAGGCGCAGACAGAACACTGAAGCTTTCTTT.

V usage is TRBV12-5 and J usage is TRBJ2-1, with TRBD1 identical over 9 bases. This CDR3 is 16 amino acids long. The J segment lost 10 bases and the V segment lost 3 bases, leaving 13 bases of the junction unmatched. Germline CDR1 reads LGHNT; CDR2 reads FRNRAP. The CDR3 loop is CASGLSGTGNFWEQFF. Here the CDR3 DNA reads TGTGCTAGTGGTTTATCCGGGACAGGGAATTTCTGGGAGCAGTTCTTC.

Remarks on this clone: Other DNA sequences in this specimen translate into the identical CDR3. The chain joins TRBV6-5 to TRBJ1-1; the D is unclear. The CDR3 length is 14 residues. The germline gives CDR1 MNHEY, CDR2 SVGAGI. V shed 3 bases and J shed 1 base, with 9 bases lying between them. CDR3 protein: CASSYSGRNTEAFF. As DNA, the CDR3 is TGTGCCAGCAGTTATTCGGGGAGGAACACTGAAGCTTTCTTT.

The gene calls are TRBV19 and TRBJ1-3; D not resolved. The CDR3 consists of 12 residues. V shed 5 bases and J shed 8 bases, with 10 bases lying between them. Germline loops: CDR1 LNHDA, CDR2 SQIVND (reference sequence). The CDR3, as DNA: TGTGCCAGTAGTCGAGGGTCGGACACCATATATTTT. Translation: CASSRGSDTIYF. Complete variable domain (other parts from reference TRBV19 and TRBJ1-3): DGGITQSPKYLFRKEGQNVTLSCEQNLNHDAMYWYRQDPGQGLRLIYYSQIVNDFQKGDIAEGYSVSREKKESFPLTVTSAQKNPTAFYLCASSRGSDTIYFGEGSWLTVV.

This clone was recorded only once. In DNA form, the CDR3 reads TGTGCCAGCAGTCAAACCTCAGGGATCTATGGCTACACCTTC. It specifies CASSQTSGIYGYTF. The chain joins TRBV6-5 to TRBJ1-2; D is possibly TRBD1 (5 bases). The CDR3 covers 14 residues. The V gene's germline CDR1 is MNHEY and CDR2 SVGAGI. The V end lost 5 bases, the J end lost 4 bases, and 14 bases lay between the germline ends.

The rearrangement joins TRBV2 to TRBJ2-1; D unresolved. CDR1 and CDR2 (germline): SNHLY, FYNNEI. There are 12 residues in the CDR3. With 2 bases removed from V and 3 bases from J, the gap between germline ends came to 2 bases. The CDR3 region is CASSENYNEQFF. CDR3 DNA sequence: TGTGCCAGCAGTGAAAACTACAATGAGCAGTTCTTC. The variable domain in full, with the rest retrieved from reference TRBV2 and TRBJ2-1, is EPEVTQTPSHQVTQMGQEVILRCVPISNHLYFYWYRQILGQKVEFLVSFYNNEISEKSEIFDDQFSVERPDGSNFTLKIRSTKLEDSAMYFCASSENYNEQFFGPGTRLTVL.

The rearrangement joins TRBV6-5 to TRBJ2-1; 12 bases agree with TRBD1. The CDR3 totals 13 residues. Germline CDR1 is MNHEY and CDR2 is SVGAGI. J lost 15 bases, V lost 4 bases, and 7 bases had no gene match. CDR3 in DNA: TGTGCCAGCAGTTTCGGGACAGGGGGCGATCGGTTCTTC. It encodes CASSFGTGGDRFF.

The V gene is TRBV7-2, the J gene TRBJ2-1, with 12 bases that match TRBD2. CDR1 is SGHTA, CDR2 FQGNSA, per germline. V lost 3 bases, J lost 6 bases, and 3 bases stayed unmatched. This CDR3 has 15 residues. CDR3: CASSFRTSGINEQFF. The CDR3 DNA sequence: TGTGCCAGCAGCTTCCGGACTAGCGGGATCAATGAGCAGTTCTTC.

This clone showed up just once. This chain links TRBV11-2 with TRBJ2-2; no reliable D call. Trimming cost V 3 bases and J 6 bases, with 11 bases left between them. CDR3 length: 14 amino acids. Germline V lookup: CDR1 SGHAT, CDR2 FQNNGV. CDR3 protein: CASSFPISAGELFF. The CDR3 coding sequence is TGTGCCAGCAGCTTCCCGATATCAGCCGGGGAGCTGTTTTTT.

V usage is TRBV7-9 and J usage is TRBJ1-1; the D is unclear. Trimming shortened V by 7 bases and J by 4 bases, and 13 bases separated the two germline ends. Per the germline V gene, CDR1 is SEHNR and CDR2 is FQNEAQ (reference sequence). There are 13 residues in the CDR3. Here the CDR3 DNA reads TGTGCCAGCACTATATCGGGTATCACTGAAGCTTTCTTT. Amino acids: CASTISGITEAFF. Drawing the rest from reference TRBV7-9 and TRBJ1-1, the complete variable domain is DTGVSQNPRHKITKRGQNVTFRCDPISEHNRLYWYRQTLGQGPEFLTYFQNEAQLEKSRLLSDRFSAERPKGSFSTLEIQRTEQGDSAMYLCASTISGITEAFFGQGTRLTVV.

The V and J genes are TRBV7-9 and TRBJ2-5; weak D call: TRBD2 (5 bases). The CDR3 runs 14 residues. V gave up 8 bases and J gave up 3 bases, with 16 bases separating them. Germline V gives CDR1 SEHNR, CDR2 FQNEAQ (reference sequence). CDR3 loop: CASSSMRAKETQYF. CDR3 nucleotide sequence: TGTGCCAGCTCGTCAATGCGGGCGAAAGAGACCCAGTACTTC.

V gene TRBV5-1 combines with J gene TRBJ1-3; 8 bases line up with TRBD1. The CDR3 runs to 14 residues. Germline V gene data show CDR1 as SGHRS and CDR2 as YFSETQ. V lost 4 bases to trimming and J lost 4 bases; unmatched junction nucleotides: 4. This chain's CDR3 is CASSTTGAGNTIYF. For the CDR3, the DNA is TGCGCCAGCAGCACGACAGGGGCGGGAAACACCATATATTTT. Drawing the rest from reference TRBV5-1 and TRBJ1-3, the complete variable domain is KAGVTQTPRYLIKTRGQQVTLSCSPISGHRSVSWYQQTPGQGLQFLFEYFSETQRNKGNFPGRFSGRQFSNSRSEMNVSTLELGDSALYLCASSTTGAGNTIYFGEGSWLTVV.

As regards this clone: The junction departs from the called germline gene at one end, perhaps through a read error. The CDR3: CVSSPQDRGSYTF. CDR3 bases: TGTGTCAGCTCACCACAAGACAGGGGTAGCTACACCTTC. This chain uses TRBV18 with TRBJ1-2, with 8 bases aligning to TRBD1. This CDR3 comprises 13 residues. CDR1 is KGHSH, CDR2 LQKENI, per germline.

This chain's CDR3 is CASSDGTDEKLFF. The CDR3 bases are TGTGCCAGCAGCGACGGGACAGATGAAAAACTGTTTTTT. The chain carries TRBV12-3 or TRBV12-4 and TRBJ1-4, with 7 bases that match TRBD1. The CDR3 spans 13 residues. Losses at the gene ends were 6 bases for V and 6 bases for J; bases not matched to a gene: 4.

The CDR3 DNA reads TGTGCCAGCAGCTTATTGACAGGGATAGAAGCTTTCTTT. It encodes CASSLLTGIEAFF. This chain connects TRBV7-8 to TRBJ1-1, with 7 bases that match TRBD1. V gave up 2 bases and J gave up 8 bases; unmatched junction bases: 5. Germline V gives CDR1 SGHVS, CDR2 FQNEAQ. This CDR3 contains 13 residues.